This is a list of T cell receptor beta chains from one sample in a study of blood T cell repertoires in COVID-19. Profiling relied on immunoSEQ multiplex PCR, and the TCRdb table lists in-frame clones only, not all of them. The repertoire holds over 200,000 clones, with approximately 86% as singletons. Input material: peripheral blood. Receptors were obtained from a man between 40 and 49 years old who had recovered from COVID-19. CDR3s include the opening cysteine and the closing phenylalanine or tryptophan.

v_gene | CDR3aa
TRBV6-6 | CASSPFRGETQYF
TRBV5-1 | CASSPWTGTEAFF
TRBV5-1 | CASSSSGGGHNEQFF
TRBV12-5 | CASGSLGANYGYTF
TRBV7-3 | CASSLGGQGGGGYTF
TRBV9 | CASSEGLVRDNNEQFF
TRBV7-6 | CASSSDRAGKNEQYF
TRBV19 | CASSWRGSPLHF
TRBV11-2 | CASSPYLGTGLSNEQFF
TRBV29-1 | CSVDGQGEGYTF
TRBV6-2/TRBV6-3 | CASSYIGGATDTQYF
TRBV18 | CASSILAGVSEQFF
TRBV5-6 | CASSLGRLGNNEQFF
TRBV11-1 | CASSPDNNYGYTF
TRBV6-2/TRBV6-3 | CASSSQGSPLHF
TRBV4-3 | CASSLSVTAKNIQYF
TRBV7-2 | CASSLSTAGRTEAFF
TRBV10-3 | CAISGQNTEAFF
TRBV2 | CASSVGAPRIQPQHF
TRBV15 | CATSRVVGAGGTEAFF
TRBV25-1 | CASRPGTTYEQYF
TRBV27 | CASSTRNSYEQYF
TRBV19 | CASSIPRMQGDNSPLHF
TRBV14 | CASSQRSSGRPPFFAYNEQFF
TRBV27 | CATLSGTGIYEQYF
TRBV12-3/TRBV12-4 | CASSLQYYEQYF
TRBV4-2 | CASSQARGYEQYF
TRBV2 | CASSEDRTTNEKLFF
TRBV7-8 | CASSLAVSTSGNTIYF
TRBV21-1 | CASSKAMPGQYGYTF
TRBV7-2 | CASSLTAFTGSVMDF
TRBV27 | CASRRQGSSPLHF
TRBV20-1 | CSASNRATYGYTF
TRBV7-6 | CASSLSQGPLHF
TRBV14 | CASSQDLGHGYTF
TRBV6-2/TRBV6-3 | CASSYSRGSSGGKPQETQYF
TRBV5-1 | CASSLDSGGYGYTF